This T cell receptor (beta chain) was sequenced for a study of cytomegalovirus exposure and HLA in healthy donors. The germline V gene has CDR1 SGHRS and CDR2 YFSETQ. Trimming removed 4 bases from V and 5 bases from J; junction bases left unmatched: 9. The CDR3 is made up of 15 amino acids. Using immunoSEQ multiplex PCR, the repertoire was profiled, and TCRdb retains in-frame clones only, with some absent. The sample shows some 140,000 clones, approximately 87% of them seen only once. A single count supports this clone. The receptor was derived from a man aged 18 to 29 in good health and CMV-seronegative. The sequenced sample was PBMCs. The rearrangement joins TRBV5-1 to TRBJ2-7; 10 bases are shared with TRBD1. The CDR3 loop is CASSPPGQGLHEQYF. The DNA for the CDR3 is TGCGCCAGCAGCCCTCCGGGACAGGGGTTGCACGAGCAGTACTTC.